This TCR beta chain was recorded in a study of T-cell memory formation after mild COVID-19. Study-wide findings and caveats: A second wave expanding day 15 to 37 was CD4+-biased; contracting clones were balanced.

J gave up 5 bases and V 5 bases, and 6 bases lay outside the gene matches. This CDR3 has 13 amino acids. The V gene's germline CDR1 is PRHDT and CDR2 FYEKMQ (reference sequence). This clonotype was seen a handful of times. Antigen unknown. From the 5' RACE reads, TCRdb called clonotypes with MiXCR, one entry per CDR3 protein. Of roughly 480,000 distinct CDR3 sequences in the sample, more than 20% were seen once. V is TRBV13 and J is TRBJ2-7, with TRBD1 identical over 7 bases. This TCR derives from an adult woman who had mild COVID-19 (a few samples of this study predate the infection). Cell type and time point are not known. Sequencing used PBMCs or a T cell subset sorted from them (not recorded which). The CDR3 DNA reads TGTGCCAGCAGCACGGGCAGGGGGAACGAGCAGTACTTC. The encoded protein is CASSTGRGNEQYF.